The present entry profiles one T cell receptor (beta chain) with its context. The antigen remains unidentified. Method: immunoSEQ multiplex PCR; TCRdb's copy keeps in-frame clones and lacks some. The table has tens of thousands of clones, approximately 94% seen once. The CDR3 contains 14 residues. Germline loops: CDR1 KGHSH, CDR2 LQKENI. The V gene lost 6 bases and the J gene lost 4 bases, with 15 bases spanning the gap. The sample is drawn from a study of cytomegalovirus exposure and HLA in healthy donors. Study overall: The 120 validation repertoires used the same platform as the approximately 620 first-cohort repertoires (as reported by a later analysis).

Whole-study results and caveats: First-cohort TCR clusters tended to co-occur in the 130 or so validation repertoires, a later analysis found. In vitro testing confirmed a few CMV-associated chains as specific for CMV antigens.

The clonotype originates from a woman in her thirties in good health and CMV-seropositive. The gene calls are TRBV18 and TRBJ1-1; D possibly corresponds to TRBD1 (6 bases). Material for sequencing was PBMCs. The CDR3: CASSHRDSGTEAFF. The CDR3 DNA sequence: TGTGCCAGCTCCCACAGGGATTCGGGCACTGAAGCTTTCTTT.